This section outlines one TCR beta chain sequence together with its context. The antigen is unknown. The V gene lost 1 base and the J gene lost 2 bases, with 11 bases spanning the gap. Germline CDR1 reads LNHDA; CDR2 reads SQIVND (reference sequence). The CDR3 sequence is 15 residues long. From CD4+ cells came CD45RA+ naive and CD45RA-negative memory subsets. This specimen belongs to a study of shared clonotypes between healthy human individuals. General study results and limits: Generation probability values for non-shared clonotypes were lower than those for clonotypes shared by all four donors. Represented genetic and exposure-history diversity was restricted by having few donors. Depth of sequencing was expected to influence donor clonotype sharing.

The table came from immunoSEQ multiplex PCR; TCRdb's copy has only in-frame clones and leaves some out. This sample has millions of clones, with roughly 92% found just once. The specimen sequenced was naive CD4+ T cells sorted from blood. Subset in this sample: CD45RA+ positively selected. The rearrangement uses TRBV19 and TRBJ2-5; the D gene is possibly TRBD2 (5 bases). This receptor was obtained from a young man in good health. The DNA of the CDR3 is TGTGCCAGTAGTATAGCCGATGGAGGACAAGAGACCCAGTACTTC. Protein product: CASSIADGGQETQYF.